A selection of T cell receptor beta chains follows, all from one sample in a study of blood T cell repertoires in COVID-19. The table came from immunoSEQ multiplex PCR; TCRdb's copy has only in-frame clones and leaves some out. The sample lists a few hundred thousand clones, 85% occurring once. Sequenced: peripheral blood. The source is a human donor in a cohort sampled during active COVID-19. The CDR3 runs from the conserved cysteine through the conserved F or W. A D gene is named only where the DNA matches it firmly. Rows may omit the clone size; those that give it use once, few, many or a size class.

TRBV5-4	-	TRBJ1-6	-	CASSPGAGSSYNSPLHF	TGTGCCAGCAGCCCCGGTGCGGGAAGCTCCTATAATTCACCCCTCCACTTT
TRBV7-2	-	TRBJ1-1	once	CASSPRVAMNTEAFF	TGTGCCAGCAGCCCCAGGGTAGCCATGAACACTGAAGCTTTCTTT
TRBV7-2	-	TRBJ1-2	once	CASSLGRGSNYGYTF	TGTGCCAGCAGCTTAGGGAGGGGATCTAACTATGGCTACACCTTC
TRBV27	TRBD1	TRBJ2-7	-	CASRTGSYEQYF	TGTGCCTCTCGGACAGGGAGCTACGAGCAGTACTTC
TRBV27	-	TRBJ2-7	-	CASSSRDSRHEQYF	TGTGCCAGCAGTAGCCGGGACTCGAGGCACGAGCAGTACTTC
TRBV3-1/TRBV3-2	TRBD1	TRBJ1-1	once	CASSLKRTGTMNTEAFF	TGTGCCAGCAGCCTTAAAAGGACAGGGACTATGAACACTGAAGCTTTCTTT
TRBV19	-	TRBJ1-3	-	CASSIGQYSGNTIYF	TGTGCCAGTAGTATTGGACAGTACTCTGGAAACACCATATATTTT
TRBV5-1	-	TRBJ2-2	-	CASSLVGGPTGELFF	TGCGCCAGCAGCTTGGTCGGCGGGCCCACCGGGGAGCTGTTTTTT
TRBV9	-	TRBJ1-1	-	CASRPRPGDPEYTEAFF	TGTGCCAGCAGGCCCAGACCAGGGGATCCCGAATACACTGAAGCTTTCTTT
TRBV10-3	TRBD1	TRBJ1-1	-	CAISRDSEDAEAFF	TGTGCCATCAGTCGGGACAGTGAGGACGCTGAAGCTTTCTTT
TRBV18	-	TRBJ1-1	-	CASSSDRGTEAFF	TGTGCCAGCTCGTCCGATAGGGGCACTGAAGCTTTCTTT
TRBV4-2	TRBD1	TRBJ2-5	-	CASSPNRGRKETQYF	TGTGCCAGCAGCCCGAACAGGGGGCGGAAAGAGACCCAGTACTTC
TRBV24-1	TRBD1	TRBJ2-7	-	CATSDPRQGYEQYF	TGTGCCACCAGTGATCCCAGACAGGGCTACGAGCAGTACTTC
TRBV27	-	TRBJ1-2	-	CASSFLMKGQSIIGYTF	TGTGCCAGCAGTTTTTTGATGAAAGGACAGTCGATTATAGGCTACACCTTC
TRBV9	TRBD2	TRBJ2-1	once	CASSPSRGGYNEQFF	TGTGCCAGCAGCCCTTCGCGGGGGGGCTACAATGAGCAGTTCTTC
TRBV7-3	TRBD1	TRBJ1-1	-	CASSSGQGANTEAFF	TGTGCCAGCAGCTCGGGACAGGGGGCGAACACTGAAGCTTTCTTT
TRBV6-5	TRBD1	TRBJ2-7	-	CASSIYRGSYEQYF	TGTGCCAGCAGTATATACAGGGGGTCGTACGAGCAGTACTTC
TRBV15	TRBD2	TRBJ2-1	-	CATSREGLAGGYNEQFF	TGTGCCACCAGCAGAGAAGGCCTAGCGGGGGGATACAATGAGCAGTTCTTC
TRBV6-2/TRBV6-3	-	TRBJ1-2	-	CASSYGGFDGYTF	TGTGCCAGCAGTTACGGGGGGTTCGATGGCTACACCTTC